The next 6 T cell receptor beta chains were all read from a single sample in a study of shared clonotypes between healthy human individuals (TCRdb year 2020). The library relied on the immunoSEQ multiplex PCR assay. TCRdb provides this immuneACCESS table in a form limited to in-frame rearrangements. Some clones are lacking; in checked studies, under half of them reflect an unresolved V gene, and why the rest are absent is not known. The sample data list more than 2,000,000 clones, and 85% to 95% of these were observed just once. About 0.39% of the sample lies in the top ten. Material: naive CD4+ T cells from PBMCs. The cell subset or site label of this sample denotes: CD45RA+ positively selected. These receptors were obtained from a man between 18 and 35 years old in good health. Some clones in this sample may be carry-over from other donors' samples.

V is TRBV5-1 and J is TRBJ1-4; D possibly corresponds to TRBD1 (6 bases). The V gene's germline CDR1 is SGHRS and CDR2 YFSETQ. There are 14 residues in the CDR3. Between the trimmed V and J ends, which lost 4 bases and 5 bases, there was a span of 12 bases. The CDR3 loop reads CASSPGQRNEKLFF. DNA of the CDR3: TGCGCCAGCAGCCCCGGACAGAGAAATGAAAAACTGTTTTTT.

A word on this clone: The sample has other DNA sequences that encode this CDR3 too. This chain connects TRBV7-2 to TRBJ1-5; no firm D call. The CDR3 runs to 15 residues. The germline V gene encodes CDR1 SGHTA and CDR2 FQGNSA. Between the trimmed V and J ends, which lost 1 base and 2 bases, there was a span of 9 bases. DNA of the CDR3: TGTGCCAGCAGCTTAGGAGGGCGCGGCAATCAGCCCCAGCATTTT. It yields the protein CASSLGGRGNQPQHF.

The chain is built from TRBV7-3 and TRBJ2-2, with D uncertain. CDR1 and CDR2 (germline): SGHTA, FQGTGA. V dropped 9 bases and J dropped 1 base, with 12 bases sitting between them. The CDR3 has 14 amino acids. The CDR3 protein is CASSQFMNTGELFF. The CDR3 DNA sequence: TGTGCCAGTTCCCAGTTCATGAACACCGGGGAGCTGTTTTTT.

The chain links TRBV2 to TRBJ2-2; D unresolved. The CDR3 totals 14 residues. Germline V gene data show CDR1 as SNHLY and CDR2 as FYNNEI. V lost 10 bases, J lost 0 bases, and 12 bases lay in between. As DNA, the CDR3 is TGTGCCACAGGTGCGGATGCGAACACCGGGGAGCTGTTTTTT. Amino acid sequence: CATGADANTGELFF.

The gene calls are TRBV5-1 and TRBJ2-2, with unresolved D. Germline loops: CDR1 SGHRS, CDR2 YFSETQ. This CDR3 is built from 16 residues. Deletions cut 0 bases from V and 6 bases from J, with 15 bases between. The CDR3 DNA sequence: TGCGCCAGCAGCTTGGAGGTCTGGCAAAATGCCGGGGAGCTGTTTTTT. Translation: CASSLEVWQNAGELFF.

J is TRBJ1-1 and V is TRBV28, with 7 bases lining up with TRBD1. The CDR3 is 12 residues long. V dropped 3 bases and J dropped 8; count of bases not matched to a gene: 3. Germline-derived CDR1 and CDR2 are MDHEN and SYDVKM. CDR3 sequence: CASSFAGQEAFF. The CDR3 bases are TGTGCCAGCAGTTTTGCGGGACAGGAAGCTTTCTTT.